This TCR beta chain was captured by sequencing in a study of shared clonotypes between healthy human individuals. The overall study: CD4 naive and CD4 memory each took three plates per donor, while CD8 naive took two and CD8 memory one. Findings of the study overall: Compared with memory subsets, naive subsets generally had larger estimated richness.

The assay was run at deep level. The data were produced by immunoSEQ multiplex PCR, yet TCRdb's version contains in-frame clones alone and is incomplete. The repertoire has under 2,000,000 clones, over 85% of them found once; the top ten carry less than 1.5%. Trimming at V came to 1 base and at J to 0 bases, leaving 6 bases not matched to a gene. CDR3 length equals 16 residues. Germline CDR1 is SGHAT and CDR2 is FQNNGV. To note about this clone: Its antigen is still unknown.

In the naive CD8 group, cells lacked CD45RO and were positively selected for CCR7, so terminally differentiated effector memory CD45RA+ cells were left out. Sequenced sample: naive CD8+ T cells sorted from blood. This TCR came from a man aged 18 to 30 in good health. This chain joins TRBV11-2 and TRBJ2-7; 7 bases fit TRBD1. CDR3 DNA sequence: TGTGCCAGCAGCTTAGGAGGACAGGCCTCCTCCTACGAGCAGTACTTC. Protein product: CASSLGGQASSYEQYF. The whole variable domain, remainder taken from reference TRBV11-2 and TRBJ2-7, is EAGVAQSPRYKIIEKRQSVAFWCNPISGHATLYWYQQILGQGPKLLIQFQNNGVVDDSQLPKDRFSAERLKGVDSTLKIQPAKLEDSAVYLCASSLGGQASSYEQYFGPGTRLTVT.